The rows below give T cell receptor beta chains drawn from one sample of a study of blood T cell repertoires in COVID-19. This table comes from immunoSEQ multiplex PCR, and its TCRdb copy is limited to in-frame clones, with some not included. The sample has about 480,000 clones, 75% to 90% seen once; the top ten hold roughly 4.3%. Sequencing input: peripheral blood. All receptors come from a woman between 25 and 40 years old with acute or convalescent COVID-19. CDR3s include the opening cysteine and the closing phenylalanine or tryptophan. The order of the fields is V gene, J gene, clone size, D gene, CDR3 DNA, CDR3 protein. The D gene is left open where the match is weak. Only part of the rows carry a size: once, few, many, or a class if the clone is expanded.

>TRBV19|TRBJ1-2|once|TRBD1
TGTGCCAGTTCAATCCAGGGGGCTCGCGGCTACACCTTC
CASSIQGARGYTF
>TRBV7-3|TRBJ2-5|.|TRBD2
TGTGCCAGCAGCTTAACCGCGGGAGAGTTTCAAGAGACCCAGTACTTC
CASSLTAGEFQETQYF
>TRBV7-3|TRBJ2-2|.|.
TGTGCCAGCAGCTTAACGCTAGAGACCGGGGAGCTGTTTTTT
CASSLTLETGELFF
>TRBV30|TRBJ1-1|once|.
TGTGCCTGTGGCGGGAACACTGAAGCTTTCTTT
CACGGNTEAFF
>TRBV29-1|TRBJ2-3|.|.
TGCAGCGTTGTTCAGGGGCCCGCGGATACGCAGTATTTT
CSVVQGPADTQYF
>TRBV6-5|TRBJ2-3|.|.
TGTGCCAGCAGTTACGGATCGGAGGGGTTCAGGGATACGCAGTATTTT
CASSYGSEGFRDTQYF
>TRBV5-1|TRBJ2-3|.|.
TGCGCCAGCAGCAGGGCAGGGCAAGATACGCAGTATTTT
CASSRAGQDTQYF
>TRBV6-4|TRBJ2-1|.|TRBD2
TGTGCCAGCAGCGGGGGGTCCACAGCAGAGCAGTTCTTC
CASSGGSTAEQFF
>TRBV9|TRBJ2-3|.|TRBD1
TGTGCCAGCAGCTCCCGACAGGGGAGCACAGATACGCAGTATTTT
CASSSRQGSTDTQYF
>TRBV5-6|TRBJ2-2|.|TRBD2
TGTGCCACCTCGGGAGGGACCGGGGAGCTGTTTTTT
CATSGGTGELFF
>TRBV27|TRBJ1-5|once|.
TGTGCCAGCAGTTTTAGTGGCAATCAGCCCCAGCATTTT
CASSFSGNQPQHF
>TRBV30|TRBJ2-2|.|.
TGTGCCTGGAAAGCGGGCACCGGGGAGCTGTTTTTT
CAWKAGTGELFF
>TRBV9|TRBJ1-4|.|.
TGTGCCAGCAGCGTCCAGGGTGCTAATGAAAAACTGTTTTTT
CASSVQGANEKLFF
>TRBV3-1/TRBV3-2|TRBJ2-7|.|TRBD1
TGTGCCAGCAGCTTCGGGACAGGGGTGAACGAGCAGTACTTC
CASSFGTGVNEQYF
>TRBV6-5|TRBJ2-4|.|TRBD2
TGTGCCAGCAGTCCTCGGGGGGTGGGAAACATTCAGTACTTC
CASSPRGVGNIQYF
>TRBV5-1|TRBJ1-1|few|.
TGCGCCAGCAGCTTGGGGCCGGTTCGGGACACTGAAGCTTTCTTT
CASSLGPVRDTEAFF
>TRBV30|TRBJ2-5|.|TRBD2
TGTGCCTGGAGTGTACGGGGGGGCGAGACCCAGTACTTC
CAWSVRGGETQYF
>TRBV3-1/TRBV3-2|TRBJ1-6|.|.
TGTGCCAGCAGCCAAAAGCAGGGAAATTCACCCCTCCACTTT
CASSQKQGNSPLHF
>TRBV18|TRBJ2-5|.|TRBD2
TGTGCCAGCTCACCACCTAGCGGGGCTCGAGAGACCCAGTACTTC
CASSPPSGARETQYF
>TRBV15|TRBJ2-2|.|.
TGTGCCACCGCGCCAGGGGCGATGAGCCTGAACACCGGGGAGCTGTTTTTT
CATAPGAMSLNTGELFF
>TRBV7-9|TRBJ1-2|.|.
TGTGCCAGCAGCTTGGGACATGAGGGCTACACCTTC
CASSLGHEGYTF
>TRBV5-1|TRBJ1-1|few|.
TGCGCCAGCAGCTTGGGAGCAAACACTGAAGCTTTCTTT
CASSLGANTEAFF
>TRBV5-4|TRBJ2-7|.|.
TGTGCCAGCAGCTTGGATCTGGCGCGGGAGCAGTACTTC
CASSLDLAREQYF
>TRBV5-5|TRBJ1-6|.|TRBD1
TGTGCCAGCAGCGCCGGACCAGGGGGCATCACTTCACCCCTCCACTTT
CASSAGPGGITSPLHF
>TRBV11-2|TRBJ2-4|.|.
TGTGCCAGCAGCCCCAGCAGGGGACCCAGAGCCAAAAACATTCAGTACTTC
CASSPSRGPRAKNIQYF
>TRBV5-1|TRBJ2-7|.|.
TGCGCCAGCAGCTTGGACACCGCCTACGAGCAGTACTTC
CASSLDTAYEQYF
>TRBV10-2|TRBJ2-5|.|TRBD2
TGCGCCAGCAGCGAACCTCTAGCGGGCAAAGAGACCCAGTACTTC
CASSEPLAGKETQYF
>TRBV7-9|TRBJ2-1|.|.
TGTGCCAGCAGCCCACCGACAGGACTTGACAATGAGCAGTTCTTC
CASSPPTGLDNEQFF
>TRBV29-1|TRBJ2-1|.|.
TGCAACCCCCTGGCTTTTAGGGGGAAGGTTGACAATGAGCAGTTCTTC
CNPLAFRGKVDNEQFF
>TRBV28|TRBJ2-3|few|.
TGTGCCAGCACCCCCAACAGCGGGCACTTCACAGATACGCAGTATTTT
CASTPNSGHFTDTQYF
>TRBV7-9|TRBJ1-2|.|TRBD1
TGTGCCAGCAGCCCCCTAAGGGGACAGGGATCTGGCTACACCTTC
CASSPLRGQGSGYTF
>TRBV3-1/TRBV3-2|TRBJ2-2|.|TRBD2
TGTGCCACCACCCCCGAGACTAGCGGGGGGACCCCCGGGGAGCTGTTTTTT
CATTPETSGGTPGELFF
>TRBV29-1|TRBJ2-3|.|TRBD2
TGCAGCGCGAGTGGGGGGGAAGATACGCAGTATTTT
CSASGGEDTQYF
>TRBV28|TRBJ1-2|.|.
TGTGCCAGCAGTTTTCAAGTCAGGGGCGCAGGAGCTAACTATGGCTACACCTTC
CASSFQVRGAGANYGYTF
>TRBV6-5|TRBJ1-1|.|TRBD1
TGTGCCAGCAGTAGGACAGGGTCGGGCACTGAAGCTTTCTTT
CASSRTGSGTEAFF
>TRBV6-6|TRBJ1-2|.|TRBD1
TGTGCCAGCAGTACTGGGGACAGGGGTGCCTATGGCTACACCTTC
CASSTGDRGAYGYTF
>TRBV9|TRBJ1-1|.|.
TGTGCCAGCAGCGTAGTTTCAGGGGTTACGACGAGCACTGAAGCTTTCTTT
CASSVVSGVTTSTEAFF
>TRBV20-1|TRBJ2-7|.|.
TGCAGTGCTGGTGGTGGCAACTACGAGCAGTACTTC
CSAGGGNYEQYF
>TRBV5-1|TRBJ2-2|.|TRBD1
TGCGCCAGCAGAGTCGAGGGGGCGCTCCCAACCGGGGAGCTGTTTTTT
CASRVEGALPTGELFF
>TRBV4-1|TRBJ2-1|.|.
TGCGCCAGCAGCGTCTACCCCGGGGAAAGGGACAATGAGCAGTTCTTC
CASSVYPGERDNEQFF
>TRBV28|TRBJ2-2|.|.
TGTGCCAGCAGTTTCCCACTAACTGCCGGGGAGCTGTTTTTT
CASSFPLTAGELFF
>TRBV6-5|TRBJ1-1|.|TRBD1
TGTGCCGCCGGGACAGGGGTCACTGAAGCTTTCTTT
CAAGTGVTEAFF
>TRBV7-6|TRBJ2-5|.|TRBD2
TGTGCCAGCAGCTGGCCACTAGCGGGGGCAGAGACCCAGTACTTC
CASSWPLAGAETQYF
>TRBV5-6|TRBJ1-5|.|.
TGTGCCAGCAGCACAGGGAGTAGACAGCCCCAGCATTTT
CASSTGSRQPQHF
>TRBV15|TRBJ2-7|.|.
TGTGCCACCAGCAGAGACAATTACAGGACGTCCTCCTACGAGCAGTACTTC
CATSRDNYRTSSYEQYF
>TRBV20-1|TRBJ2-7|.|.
TGCAGTGGGGGCAGGGGTTACGAGCAGTACTTC
CSGGRGYEQYF
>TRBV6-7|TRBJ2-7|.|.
TGTGCCAGCAGTTACCCCCGGTGCAGGGGCATCACCTACGAGCAGTACTTC
CASSYPRCRGITYEQYF